The entry below gives a single TCR beta chain sequence along with its context. Antigen: not known. These data belong to a study of shared clonotypes between healthy human individuals. Study as a whole: Donors had three CD4 naive, three CD4 memory, two CD8 naive and one CD8 memory plate apiece.

Into CD45RA+ naive and CD45RA-negative memory subsets, the CD4+ cells were split. Study-level results: Generation probabilities of non-shared clonotypes were lower (relative to those shared by all four donors).

The CDR3 contains 16 residues. V shed 0 bases and J shed 9 bases, with 19 bases lying between them. Germline V gene sequence: CDR1 SGHNT, CDR2 YYREEE (reference sequence). The method was immunoSEQ multiplex PCR; TCRdb's version includes in-frame clones alone and lacks a portion of them. The data hold about 1 million clones, with about 80% observed a single time. This TCR derives from a man younger than 30 in good health. The rearrangement links TRBV5-4 to TRBJ2-1; D assignment may be TRBD1 or TRBD2 (5 bases each). Sequencing was done on a sample of memory CD4+ T cells sorted from blood. Subset noted: CD45RA-negative fraction. This CDR3 is CASSLAGASGPREQFF. CDR3 nucleotides: TGTGCCAGCAGCTTGGCCGGGGCGTCTGGGCCTCGTGAGCAGTTCTTC.